In its sample, the clone carrying this TCR beta chain was seen a few times. The target antigen is unknown. As to time point: patch test 1, 2 weeks after DPC sensitization. Treatment specified: therapeutic diphenylcyclopropenone sensitization with weekly scalp DPC. Participating donors were patients with alopecia, aged 18 to 70 years, considered appropriate candidates for DPC. This CDR3 comprises 15 residues. Trimming took 5 bases from V and 7 from J, leaving 15 bases between them. Germline V gives CDR1 LGHDT, CDR2 YNNKEL (reference sequence). The data were taken from a study of human T cells and chemical hapten exposure. Study-level background: Patients were given diphenylcyclopropenone on the scalp weekly across the approximately 25-week study. Diagnoses of alopecia areata, totalis or universalis occurred in mostly female patients. The study, taken as a whole, reports: DPC sensitization left the count of TCRs above 1 in 1000 unchanged.

MiXCR, run by TCRdb on the RACE reads, gives a single entry per CDR3 protein. The sample includes just under 350,000 distinct CDR3 sequences, approximately 6.3% of them seen just once. This chain uses TRBV3-1 with TRBJ1-6; D gene ambiguous. The material sequenced was whole blood, taken in connection with sensitization to the hapten diphenylcyclopropenone (DPC). The TCR originated in a woman younger than 30 with alopecia areata. Some clones in this sample may be carry-over from other donors' samples. In nucleotides, the CDR3 is TGTGCCAGCAGCGGGCGGTTAATGGGCAATTCACCCCTCCACTTT. Translated, it gives CASSGRLMGNSPLHF.